Below, 5 T cell receptor beta chains from the same sample are listed, as sequenced in a study of spatial heterogeneity in lung cancer. Each CDR3 protein is one row after TCRdb ran MiXCR on the 5' RACE reads. This table holds 6,000 to 8,500 distinct CDR3 sequences, around 8.6% found once. This sample's time point: sample taken at primary tumor resection. The source was PBMCs, collected at surgery. These receptors all come from a male donor with early-stage non-small cell lung cancer.

Judged by abundance, this clonotype is medium-sized. CDR3 nucleotides: TGTGCCAGCAGTCCTAGACAGAGCTCCTACGAGCAGTACTTC. Protein: CASSPRQSSYEQYF. The chain uses TRBV6-5 and TRBJ2-7; D might be TRBD1 (5 bases). The V gene's germline CDR1 is MNHEY and CDR2 SVGAGI. Between the trimmed V and J ends, which lost 5 bases and 0 bases, there was a span of 11 bases. The CDR3 is made up of 14 amino acids.

This clonotype has at least ten counts. CDR3 DNA: TGTGCCAGCAGCCAAACTAGCGGAGCTAACACCGGGGAGCTGTTTTTT. Protein product: CASSQTSGANTGELFF. The rearrangement joins TRBV6-5 to TRBJ2-2; 8 positions match TRBD2. V was clipped by 6 bases and J by 2 bases; unmatched bases: 8. Looked up from germline, CDR1 is MNHEY and CDR2 is SVGAGI. The length of the CDR3 is 16 residues.

This sequence joins TRBV12-3 or TRBV12-4 and TRBJ2-1, with D possibly matching TRBD2 (6 bases). The CDR3 contains 13 residues. The V end was cut by 4 bases, the J end by 6 bases, with 10 bases between. The DNA for the CDR3 is TGTGCCAGCAGTTCCGGGGGTTCCAATGAGCAGTTCTTC. Amino acid sequence: CASSSGGSNEQFF.

The table lists this clonotype with many counts. This chain links TRBV29-1 with TRBJ1-2, with a possible D match to TRBD1 (5 bases). CDR3 size: 13 residues. Looked up from germline, CDR1 is SQVTM and CDR2 is ANQGSEA. Trimming took off 3 bases at V and 5 bases at J, with 13 bases between the two ends. CDR3 residues: CSVENPGRYGYTF. For the CDR3, the DNA is TGCAGCGTTGAGAACCCGGGACGATATGGCTACACCTTC.

V usage is TRBV7-2 and J usage is TRBJ2-3; a possible D gene is TRBD1 (6 bases). The CDR3 totals 17 residues. Trimming shortened V by 2 bases and J by 4 bases, and 19 bases separated the two germline ends. Germline CDR1 SGHTA, CDR2 FQGNSA. The CDR3 nucleotides are TGTGCCAGCAGCTTAAGGTGGGGGCGCGGAAAAGCAGATACGCAGTATTTT. Translated: CASSLRWGRGKADTQYF.